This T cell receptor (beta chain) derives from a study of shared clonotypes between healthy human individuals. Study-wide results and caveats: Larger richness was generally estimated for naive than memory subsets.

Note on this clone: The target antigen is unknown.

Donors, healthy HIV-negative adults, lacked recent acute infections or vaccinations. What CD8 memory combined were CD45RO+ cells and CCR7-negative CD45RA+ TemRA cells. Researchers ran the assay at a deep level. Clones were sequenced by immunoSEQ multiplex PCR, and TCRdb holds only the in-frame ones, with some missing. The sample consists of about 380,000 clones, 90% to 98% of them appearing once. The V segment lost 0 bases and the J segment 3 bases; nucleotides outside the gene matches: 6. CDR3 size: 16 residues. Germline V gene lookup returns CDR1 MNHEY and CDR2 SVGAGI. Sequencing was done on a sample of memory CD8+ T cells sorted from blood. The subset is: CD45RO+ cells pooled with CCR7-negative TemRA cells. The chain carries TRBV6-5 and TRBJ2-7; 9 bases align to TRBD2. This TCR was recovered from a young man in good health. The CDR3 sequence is CASSYSVSSGNYEQYF. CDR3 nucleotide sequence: TGTGCCAGCAGTTACTCGGTTTCTAGCGGGAACTACGAGCAGTACTTC.